The 20 T cell receptor beta chains below were found in one sample sequenced in a study of blood T cell repertoires in COVID-19. Libraries were prepared by immunoSEQ multiplex PCR; TCRdb keeps only in-frame clonotypes and omits some of them. The top ten hold 1% to 1.5% of the sample, which has approximately 170,000 clones, roughly 88% seen once. Input material: peripheral blood. The receptors stem from a man aged 55 to 70 who had recovered from COVID-19.

The CDR3 region is CASSLSGAVNGEQYF. The CDR3 nucleotides are TGTGCCAGCAGCTTAAGCGGGGCAGTTAATGGGGAGCAGTACTTC. V gene TRBV7-3 combines with J gene TRBJ2-7, with TRBD2 as a possible D gene (6 bases). Trimming pared 1 base from V and 7 bases from J, leaving 17 bases between. Germline V gene sequence: CDR1 SGHTA, CDR2 FQGTGA. The CDR3 spans 15 residues.

V usage is TRBV7-8 and J usage is TRBJ2-2, with 9 bases identical to TRBD1. Germline loops: CDR1 SGHVS, CDR2 FQNEAQ. Trimming at V came to 5 bases and at J to 6 bases, leaving 10 bases not matched to a gene. This CDR3 is 16 amino acids long. This CDR3 reads CASSVSQTGGPGELFF. The CDR3 nucleotides are TGTGCCAGCAGCGTATCCCAGACAGGGGGACCCGGGGAGCTGTTTTTT.

J is TRBJ2-2 and V is TRBV18; the match to TRBD1 covers 7 bases. Germline trimming cut 3 bases from V and 5 bases from J; bases unmatched to any gene: 6. The CDR3 covers 15 residues. Germline CDR1 KGHSH, CDR2 LQKENI. This CDR3 is CASSPYRGNTGELFF. The CDR3 DNA reads as TGTGCCAGCTCACCTTACAGGGGAAATACCGGGGAGCTGTTTTTT.

J is TRBJ1-3 and V is TRBV30; D call uncertain. The V end was cut by 2 bases, the J end by 4 bases, with 15 bases between. The germline V gene has CDR1 GTSNPN and CDR2 SVGIG (reference sequence). The length of the CDR3 is 15 residues. Here the CDR3 reads CAWSLTGIPGNTIYF. The CDR3 nucleotides are TGTGCCTGGAGTCTGACGGGGATTCCGGGAAACACCATATATTTT.

J is TRBJ2-3 and V is TRBV6-5, with TRBD1 matching 7 bases. The CDR3 totals 15 residues. CDR1 MNHEY and CDR2 SVGAGI come from the germline V gene. Unmatched junction bases numbered 9, after V lost 7 bases and J lost 2 bases. CDR3 protein: CASTHGTVDTDTQYF. DNA of the CDR3: TGTGCCAGCACCCACGGGACAGTGGACACAGATACGCAGTATTTT.

The V and J genes are TRBV7-8 and TRBJ2-5, with D perhaps matching TRBD2 (6 bases). CDR3 length equals 17 residues. Trimming pared 0 bases from V and 1 base from J, leaving 15 bases between. Looked up from germline, CDR1 is SGHVS and CDR2 is FQNEAQ. In nucleotides, the CDR3 is TGTGCCAGCAGCTTAGCATCGGGACTCCCGTCCCAAGAGACCCAGTACTTC. Its protein product is CASSLASGLPSQETQYF.

The sample holds one count of this clone. The chain joins TRBV4-1 to TRBJ2-3; 12 positions agree with TRBD1. CDR3 size: 15 residues. Germline trimming cut 4 bases from V and 5 bases from J; bases unmatched to any gene: 4. Per germline, CDR1 MGHRA and CDR2 YSYEKL. CDR3 protein: CASSRGQGAGDTQYF. CDR3 nucleotide sequence: TGCGCCAGCAGCCGGGGACAGGGGGCGGGAGATACGCAGTATTTT.

The V and J genes are TRBV6-5 and TRBJ2-5, with a weak D call TRBD1 (7 bases). Trimming stripped 6 bases from V and 5 bases from J, with 19 bases between. The germline V gene encodes CDR1 MNHEY and CDR2 SVGAGI. The CDR3 contains 15 residues. The CDR3 loop reads CASRGGRTGLETQYF. The DNA for the CDR3 is TGTGCCAGCAGGGGAGGTCGGACAGGCCTGGAGACCCAGTACTTC.

V is TRBV5-1 and J is TRBJ2-5, with 8 bases matching TRBD1. J gave up 1 base and V 2 bases, and 10 bases lay outside the gene matches. The germline V gene has CDR1 SGHRS and CDR2 YFSETQ. The CDR3 covers 17 residues. CDR3 nucleotide sequence: TGCGCCAGCAGCTTTGCGGGTCAGGGGGCGAGCCAAGAGACCCAGTACTTC. Amino acid sequence: CASSFAGQGASQETQYF.

The gene calls are TRBV19 and TRBJ2-2, with no clear D. The CDR3 extends over 14 amino acids. The germline V and J ends were trimmed by 6 bases and 3 bases, with 11 bases remaining between them. CDR1 is LNHDA, CDR2 SQIVND, per germline (reference sequence). CDR3 bases: TGTGCCAGTAGGGTACAGAGACACACCGGGGAGCTGTTTTTT. Translation: CASRVQRHTGELFF.

The chain is built from TRBV25-1 and TRBJ1-5; TRBD1 might be the D (5 bases). The CDR3 covers 14 residues. Germline CDR1 is MGHDK and CDR2 is SYGVNS. Trimming took 1 base from V and 7 from J, leaving 11 bases between them. CDR3 nucleotide sequence: TGTGCCAGCAGTGAATGGGGGGGAGGGCAGCCCCAGCATTTT. Amino acid sequence: CASSEWGGGQPQHF.

The gene calls are TRBV14 and TRBJ1-1, with a weak D call TRBD1 (6 bases). The CDR3 is made up of 16 amino acids. Germline CDR1 SGHDN, CDR2 FVKESK. The ends were cut back, 1 base at V and 5 bases at J, with 17 bases in the middle. The CDR3 DNA sequence: TGTGCCAGCAGCCAAGCCGGGCAGGGGCCAAGGACTGAAGCTTTCTTT. This gives the protein CASSQAGQGPRTEAFF.

V gene TRBV18 combines with J gene TRBJ2-5; 12 nucleotides match TRBD2. With 4 bases clipped from V and 5 bases from J, the junction kept 8 bases outside the gene matches. This CDR3 region has 16 residues. Germline V gives CDR1 KGHSH, CDR2 LQKENI. The CDR3 sequence: CASSLGLAGSSETQYF. The CDR3 nucleotides read TGTGCCAGCTCACTCGGACTAGCGGGGAGTTCGGAGACCCAGTACTTC.

The chain joins TRBV3-1 (or the pseudogene TRBV3-2) to TRBJ1-1, with 9 bases matching TRBD1. Germline V gene sequence: CDR1 LGHDT, CDR2 YNNKEL (reference sequence). V gave up 4 bases and J gave up 10 bases; unmatched junction bases: 7. The CDR3 is 13 residues long. The CDR3 sequence is CASSPDRGLLAFF. CDR3 bases: TGTGCCAGCAGCCCGGACAGGGGACTTCTAGCTTTCTTT.

The chain links TRBV19 to TRBJ1-2; D unclear. Germline CDR1 reads LNHDA; CDR2 reads SQIVND (reference sequence). This CDR3 is 13 amino acids long. Trimming cost V 7 bases and J 5 bases, with 14 bases left between them. The CDR3 DNA sequence: TGTGCCAGTAAAATGGGCAGATCATATGGCTACACCTTC. This sequence encodes CASKMGRSYGYTF.

This clone was found a few times. The chain carries TRBV5-6 and TRBJ1-2; a possible D gene is TRBD1 (6 bases). Looked up from germline, CDR1 is SGHDT and CDR2 is YYEEEE. With 0 bases removed from V and 4 bases from J, the gap between germline ends came to 16 bases. The CDR3 has 16 amino acids. The CDR3 DNA sequence: TGTGCCAGCAGCTTGGTCCCCCCCCAGGACAGCTATGGCTACACCTTC. Its protein product is CASSLVPPQDSYGYTF.

The rearrangement uses TRBV6-5 and TRBJ1-4, with a weak D call TRBD1 (6 bases). The CDR3 length is 14 residues. The V and J ends lost 9 bases and 8 bases respectively, with 19 bases between them. Germline assignment: CDR1 MNHEY and CDR2 SVGAGI. CDR3 amino acids: CASIGDSTGEKLFF. CDR3 DNA: TGTGCCAGTATAGGAGACAGCACAGGGGAAAAACTGTTTTTT.

The rearrangement uses TRBV7-8 and TRBJ1-2; D ambiguous. This CDR3 region has 15 residues. Trimming pared 3 bases from V and 3 bases from J, leaving 14 bases between. Germline CDR1 is SGHVS and CDR2 is FQNEAQ. CDR3 region: CASSFAASGDYGYTF. CDR3 bases: TGTGCCAGCAGCTTCGCGGCGTCCGGGGACTATGGCTACACCTTC.

This clone was counted a few times. V and J are TRBV6-4 and TRBJ1-4; 7 bases are a match to TRBD1. Per germline, CDR1 MRHNA and CDR2 SNTAGT. V trimming: 6 bases; J trimming: 5 bases; junction bases outside the gene matches: 6. This CDR3 contains 14 residues. The CDR3 coding sequence is TGTGCCAGCAGCTTGGGACAGCGAAATGAAAAACTGTTTTTT. Protein sequence: CASSLGQRNEKLFF.

The chain is built from TRBV9 and TRBJ2-6; D is unclear. Germline V gene sequence: CDR1 SGDLS, CDR2 YYNGEE. The CDR3 is 15 amino acids. Between the trimmed V and J ends, which lost 4 bases and 2 bases, there was a span of 10 bases. The CDR3 bases are TGTGCCAGCAGCAGCCGAGAGGCTGGGGCCAACGTCCTGACTTTC. Its protein is CASSSREAGANVLTF.